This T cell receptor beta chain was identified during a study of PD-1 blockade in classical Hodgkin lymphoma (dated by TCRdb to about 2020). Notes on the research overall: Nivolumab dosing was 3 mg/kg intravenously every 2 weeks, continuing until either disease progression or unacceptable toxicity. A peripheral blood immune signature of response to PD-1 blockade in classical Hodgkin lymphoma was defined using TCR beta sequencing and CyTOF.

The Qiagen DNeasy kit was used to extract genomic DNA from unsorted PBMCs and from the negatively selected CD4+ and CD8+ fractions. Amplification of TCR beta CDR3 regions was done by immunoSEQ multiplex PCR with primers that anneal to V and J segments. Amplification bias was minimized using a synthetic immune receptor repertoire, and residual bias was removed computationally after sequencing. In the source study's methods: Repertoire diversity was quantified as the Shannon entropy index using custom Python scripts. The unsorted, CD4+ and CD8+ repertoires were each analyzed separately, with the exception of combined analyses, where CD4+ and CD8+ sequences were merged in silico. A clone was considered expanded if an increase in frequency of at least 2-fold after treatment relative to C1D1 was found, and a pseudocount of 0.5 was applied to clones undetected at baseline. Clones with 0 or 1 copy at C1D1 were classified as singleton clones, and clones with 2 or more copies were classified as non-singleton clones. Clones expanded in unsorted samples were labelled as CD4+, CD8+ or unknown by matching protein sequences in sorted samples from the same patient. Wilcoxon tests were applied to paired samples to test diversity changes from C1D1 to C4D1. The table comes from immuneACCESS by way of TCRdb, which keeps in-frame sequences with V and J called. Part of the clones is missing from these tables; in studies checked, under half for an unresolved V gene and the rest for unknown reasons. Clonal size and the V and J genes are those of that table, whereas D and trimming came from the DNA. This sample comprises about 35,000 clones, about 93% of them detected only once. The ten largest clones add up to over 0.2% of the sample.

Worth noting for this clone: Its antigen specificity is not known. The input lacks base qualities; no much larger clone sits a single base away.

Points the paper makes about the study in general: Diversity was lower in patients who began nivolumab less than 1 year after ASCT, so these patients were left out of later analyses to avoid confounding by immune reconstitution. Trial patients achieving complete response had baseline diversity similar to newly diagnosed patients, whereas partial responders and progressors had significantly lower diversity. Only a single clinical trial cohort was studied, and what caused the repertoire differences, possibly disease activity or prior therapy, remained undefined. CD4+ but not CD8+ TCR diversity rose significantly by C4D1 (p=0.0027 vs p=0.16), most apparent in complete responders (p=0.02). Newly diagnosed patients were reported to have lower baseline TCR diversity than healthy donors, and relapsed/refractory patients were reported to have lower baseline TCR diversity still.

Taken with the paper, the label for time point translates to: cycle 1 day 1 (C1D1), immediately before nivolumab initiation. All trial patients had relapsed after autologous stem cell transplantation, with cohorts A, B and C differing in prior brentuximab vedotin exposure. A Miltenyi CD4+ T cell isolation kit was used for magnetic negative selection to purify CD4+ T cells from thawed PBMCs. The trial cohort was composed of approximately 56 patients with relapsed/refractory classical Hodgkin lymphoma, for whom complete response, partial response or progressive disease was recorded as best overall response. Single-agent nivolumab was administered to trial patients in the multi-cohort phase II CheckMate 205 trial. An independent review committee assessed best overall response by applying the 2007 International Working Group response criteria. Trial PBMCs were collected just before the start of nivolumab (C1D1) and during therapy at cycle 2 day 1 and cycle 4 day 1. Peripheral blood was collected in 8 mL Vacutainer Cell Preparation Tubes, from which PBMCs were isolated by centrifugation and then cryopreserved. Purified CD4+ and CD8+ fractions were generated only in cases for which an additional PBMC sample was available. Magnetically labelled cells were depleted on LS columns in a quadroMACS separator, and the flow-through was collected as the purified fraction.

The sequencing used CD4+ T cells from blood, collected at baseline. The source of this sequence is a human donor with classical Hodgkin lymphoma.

The DNA reads TGCGCCAGCAGCTTAACCCCGGTTCCTAACTATGGCTACACCTTC. This is translated as CASSLTPVPNYGYTF. This chain joins TRBV5-1 to TRBJ1-2, with no reliable assignment of the D segment. V gives up 2 bases and J gives up 0 bases, and the segment between their germline ends measures 11 bases. The cysteine opens and the phenylalanine closes a CDR3 of 15 amino acids. Of all the DNA, just the CDR3 is kept, 45 bases in frame from base 1. CDR1 and CDR2 were assigned from the germline V gene as SGHRS and YFSETQ. The CDR3 plus the reference TRBV5-1 and TRBJ1-2 genes for the other parts give the full variable domain: KAGVTQTPRYLIKTRGQQVTLSCSPISGHRSVSWYQQTPGQGLQFLFEYFSETQRNKGNFPGRFSGRQFSNSRSEMNVSTLELGDSALYLCASSLTPVPNYGYTFGSGTRLTVV.